This record concerns one TCR beta chain sequence. Antigen: not known. These data originate in a study of T cell repertoires in cytomegalovirus infection. About the study: CMV epitopes in the study were HLA-C-restricted (recently identified) and HLA-B-restricted (well studied). Signatures in public TCR beta sequences pointed to both CMV infection and matching HLA type. Study conclusions and caveats: Cumulative frequency (of public TCR beta family members) identified carriers of CMV plus the relevant HLA.

This CDR3 has 16 residues. Trimming left V 5 bases short and J 3 bases short, with 16 bases between. CDR1 and CDR2 (germline): MNHNS, SASEGT. MiXCR, run by TCRdb on the reads, gives a single entry per CDR3 protein. The table shows roughly 500,000 distinct CDR3 sequences, with roughly 42% occurring only once. The TCR sequence derives from a human donor in good health (CMV status not recorded). Some clones in this sample may be carry-over from other donors' samples. The source was cultured PBMCs, collected from culture after CMV antigen stimulation. The chain links TRBV6-1 to TRBJ2-2; tentative D call: TRBD1 (8 bases). CDR3 DNA: TGTGCCAGCAGTTACAGGGGGGGCGGAGACACCGGGGAGCTGTTTTTT. Translating gives CASSYRGGGDTGELFF.